This is a list of T cell receptor beta chains from one sample in a study of PD-1 blockade in mismatch repair-deficient tumors. Sequencing was performed with immunoSEQ multiplex PCR; in TCRdb, only in-frame clones are kept and a portion is missing. The repertoire includes about 51,000 clones, 81% of them detected once, and about 8.1% sits in the top ten. The sample in question was peripheral blood, obtained roughly 21 weeks after starting pembrolizumab. These receptors originate from an adult with mismatch repair-deficient cancer. The CDR3 runs from the conserved cysteine through the conserved F or W. The D gene is left open where the match is weak. Size is stated for part of the rows, as once, few or many counts, or as a class when the clone is expanded.

J	D	size	V	CDR3	DNA
TRBJ2-7	TRBD1	once	TRBV27	CASSRARDRGSYEQYF	TGTGCCAGCTCCCGCGCCCGGGACAGGGGGTCCTACGAGCAGTACTTC
TRBJ2-2	NA	once	TRBV27	CASSTLPSANTGELFF	TGTGCCAGCAGTACCCTTCCTAGCGCGAACACCGGGGAGCTGTTTTTT
TRBJ2-7	TRBD1	NA	TRBV5-5	CASSYGQGRYEQYF	TGTGCCAGCAGCTACGGACAGGGGAGGTACGAGCAGTACTTC
TRBJ2-7	TRBD2	NA	TRBV27	CASSRASGSTYEQYF	TGTGCCAGCAGCCGGGCTAGCGGCTCCACCTACGAGCAGTACTTC
TRBJ1-2	TRBD1	once	TRBV7-9	CASSPSFSRRQGNYGYTF	TGTGCCAGCAGCCCCTCATTTTCCCGGAGACAGGGGAACTATGGCTACACCTTC
TRBJ2-7	TRBD1	NA	TRBV5-4	CASSVGQGVVLEQYF	TGTGCCAGCAGCGTGGGACAGGGGGTCGTTCTGGAGCAGTACTTC
TRBJ2-1	TRBD2	NA	TRBV7-9	CASSFSGTSGSPEQFF	TGTGCCAGCAGCTTCTCCGGGACTAGCGGGAGTCCTGAGCAGTTCTTC
TRBJ2-3	TRBD2	NA	TRBV5-1	CASSPEGLVGATTDTQYF	TGCGCCAGCAGCCCGGAGGGACTAGTAGGGGCTACCACAGATACGCAGTATTTT
TRBJ2-2	NA	NA	TRBV6-4	CASSVNGENTGELFF	TGTGCCAGCAGTGTGAACGGGGAGAACACCGGGGAGCTGTTTTTT
TRBJ2-7	TRBD1	NA	TRBV4-3	CASSRWEGQASYEQYF	TGCGCCAGCAGCCGCTGGGAAGGACAGGCCTCCTACGAGCAGTACTTC
TRBJ2-7	NA	NA	TRBV28	CVSRNSDIPYEQYF	TGTGTCAGCAGGAACTCGGACATACCCTACGAGCAGTACTTC
TRBJ2-2	NA	NA	TRBV15	CATSKVGTGELFF	TGTGCCACCAGCAAGGTGGGGACCGGGGAGCTGTTTTTT
TRBJ1-2	NA	few	TRBV10-3	CAISDRTAANYGYTF	TGTGCCATCAGTGATAGGACAGCTGCTAACTATGGCTACACCTTC
TRBJ2-7	NA	NA	TRBV11-2	CASSLVIGDSYEQYF	TGTGCCAGCAGCTTAGTCATCGGGGACTCCTACGAGCAGTACTTC
TRBJ2-2	NA	NA	TRBV30	CAWGDSYTGELFF	TGTGCCTGGGGAGACAGTTACACTGGGGAGCTGTTTTTT
TRBJ2-1	NA	NA	TRBV7-2	CASSPSLLNEQFF	TGTGCCAGCAGCCCTAGCCTCCTCAATGAGCAGTTCTTC
TRBJ2-2	NA	NA	TRBV9	CASSVVSTGELFF	TGTGCCAGCAGCGTAGTGAGCACCGGGGAGCTGTTTTTT
TRBJ1-1	NA	NA	TRBV7-6	CASSPGTTEAFF	TGTGCCAGCAGCCCGGGGACAACTGAAGCTTTCTTT
TRBJ2-5	NA	NA	TRBV19	CASSIRLWGHQETQYF	TGTGCCAGTAGTATCCGCCTCTGGGGCCACCAAGAGACCCAGTACTTC
TRBJ2-1	TRBD2	NA	TRBV7-6	CASSRKYRTSGRAGNEQFF	TGTGCCAGCAGCCGAAAATATCGAACTAGCGGGAGGGCCGGAAATGAGCAGTTCTTC
TRBJ1-1	NA	NA	TRBV6-1	CASSDPTPLGNVNTEAFF	TGTGCCAGCAGTGATCCTACCCCCTTAGGAAACGTGAACACTGAAGCTTTCTTT
TRBJ1-1	NA	NA	TRBV28	CASTSWGAQKGAFF	TGTGCCAGCACCTCGTGGGGGGCGCAAAAAGGGGCTTTCTTT
TRBJ1-3	TRBD1	NA	TRBV19	CASSQTGDGNTIYF	TGTGCCAGTAGTCAGACAGGGGACGGAAACACCATATATTTT
TRBJ2-7	TRBD1	NA	TRBV25-1	CARPLQTGGNEQYF	TGTGCCAGACCCCTGCAGACAGGGGGCAACGAGCAGTACTTC